The rows below give T cell receptor beta chains drawn from one sample of a study of monozygotic twins with inflammatory bowel disease. Reanalyzing the 5' RACE reads, TCRdb keeps one entry per CDR3 protein, without DNA. The sample features about 450,000 distinct CDR3 sequences, with 2% to 3% in its top ten. The sample consisted of blood. The receptors here all came from a human donor with ulcerative colitis or Crohn's disease, or a healthy co-twin of an affected twin (not recorded which). The CDR3 runs from the conserved cysteine through the conserved F or W.

V	J	CDR3
TRBV10-3	TRBJ2-5	CAISAGGRETQYF
TRBV11-1	TRBJ1-1	CASSLITRGGSTEAFF
TRBV29-1	TRBJ1-1	CSVETGRNTEAFF
TRBV5-1	TRBJ2-5	CASSGLGALQETQYF
TRBV5-6	TRBJ2-1	CASSLAGNNEQFF
TRBV4-3	TRBJ2-7	CASSVEFRDERSYEQYF
TRBV5-1	TRBJ1-2	CASSLDGTGVSNYGYTF
TRBV7-2	TRBJ1-1	CASSLGLGMNTEAFF
TRBV20-1	TRBJ2-1	CSARGTSGRYYEQFF
TRBV6-1	TRBJ1-1	CASRTQGSNGEAFF
TRBV30	TRBJ1-6	CAWSKATYYNSPLHF
TRBV18	TRBJ2-1	CASSLTGSGGPNEQFF
TRBV4-1	TRBJ2-1	CASSQVALAGGLNEQFF
TRBV27	TRBJ2-7	CASSSGQVIDEQYF
TRBV7-3	TRBJ2-1	CASSGSGGTLYNEQFF
TRBV19	TRBJ2-1	CASSIGDLLSSYNEQFF
TRBV12-3/TRBV12-4	TRBJ2-7	CASSYSGRAPYEQYF
TRBV7-6	TRBJ2-3	CASSSTGQGGTDTQYF
TRBV6-4	TRBJ2-3	CASSSQAQGSTQYF
TRBV6-5	TRBJ1-4	CASRPGGGEKLFF